This T cell receptor beta chain was sequenced in a study of immune characterization of retroperitoneal liposarcoma. TCRdb redid the calling of the PCR reads with MiXCR, one entry per CDR3 protein. The sample lists 7,000 to 10,000 distinct CDR3 sequences, roughly two fifths occurring once. Specimen: tumor tissue. This clonotype was sampled from a male donor with retroperitoneal liposarcoma.

The CDR3 nucleotides are TGTGCCAGCAGTTTGACAGGGCCCTACGAGCAGTACTTC. Amino acids: CASSLTGPYEQYF. This chain connects TRBV27 to TRBJ2-4; 7 bases are shared with TRBD1. The J call is uncertain, as TRBJ2-7 better fits the DNA end. This CDR3 has 13 residues. The germline gives CDR1 MNHEY, CDR2 SMNVEV (reference sequence).